A selection of T cell receptor beta chains follows, all from one sample in a study of blood T cell repertoires in COVID-19. Measured with immunoSEQ multiplex PCR; TCRdb has only the in-frame clones, and not every one. The sample shows 200,000 to 250,000 clones, 92% of them seen only once. The sequencing sample was made of peripheral blood. The source is a man aged 25 to 45 with acute or convalescent COVID-19. Each CDR3 is given with its conserved first and last residue. A D gene is named only where the DNA matches it firmly. Clone size is stated in some rows and not others, as once, few, many or a class when expanded.

clone_size j_call d_call v_call cdr3_nt cdr3_aa
- TRBJ1-5 - TRBV5-4 TGTGCCAGCAGCCTGGACCTGGCTGGGCCCCAGCATTTT CASSLDLAGPQHF
once TRBJ2-1 TRBD2 TRBV5-1 TGCGCCAGCAGCCCACTAGCGGGGGGGCCACACTACAATGAGCAGTTCTTC CASSPLAGGPHYNEQFF
- TRBJ2-7 TRBD1 TRBV5-5 TGTGCCAGCAGATTCCCGGGACAGAACGAGCAGTACTTC CASRFPGQNEQYF
- TRBJ1-4 TRBD1 TRBV18 TGTGCCAGCTCCCTAGGGACAGAGACTGAAAAACTGTTTTTT CASSLGTETEKLFF
- TRBJ2-4 TRBD2 TRBV28 TGTGCCAGCAGTTTAGCAGGGCGGGGGTATCAGTACTTC CASSLAGRGYQYF
- TRBJ2-3 TRBD2 TRBV28 TGTGCCAGCAGTTTCTCTAGCGGGAGGGGTACAGATACGCAGTATTTT CASSFSSGRGTDTQYF
- TRBJ1-4 TRBD1 TRBV6-5 TGTGCCAGCCACAGGGGGCGAGACGAAAAACTGTTTTTT CASHRGRDEKLFF
once TRBJ2-1 - TRBV6-2/TRBV6-3 TGTGCCAGCAGTTATTTGACTTACTCAAGCTCCTACAATGAGCAGTTCTTC CASSYLTYSSSYNEQFF
- TRBJ1-3 TRBD1 TRBV28 TGTGCCAGCATAGACCCTGGACAGGGCACTGGAAACACCATATATTTT CASIDPGQGTGNTIYF
once TRBJ2-1 TRBD1 TRBV5-6 TGTGCCAGCAGCTTAGGACAGGGCTCCTACAATGAGCAGTTCTTC CASSLGQGSYNEQFF
- TRBJ1-5 TRBD1 TRBV5-1 TGCGCCAGCGGCCCCGGACAGGGCGATAATCAGCCCCAGCATTTT CASGPGQGDNQPQHF
- TRBJ2-7 - TRBV27 TGTGCCAGCAGTAGAAGGGGCGGGGCGGGGGAGCAGTACTTC CASSRRGGAGEQYF
- TRBJ1-6 - TRBV30 TGTGCCTGGAGTGTTGGCGGCATCACCTATAATTCACCCCTCCACTTT CAWSVGGITYNSPLHF
- TRBJ2-1 - TRBV15 TGTGCCACCAGCAGAGATCCGGGAGCCTACAATGAGCAGTTCTTC CATSRDPGAYNEQFF
- TRBJ1-2 TRBD1 TRBV5-1 TGCGCCAGCAGCTCGCAAAGCCTAGGACAGGGCTATGGCTACACCTTC CASSSQSLGQGYGYTF
- TRBJ1-4 - TRBV11-2 TGTGCCAGCAGTCAACGGTTAGCCGAGGAAAAACTGTTTTTT CASSQRLAEEKLFF
- TRBJ2-5 TRBD2 TRBV5-4 TGTGCCAGCAGCCCGGGGTCCTCTAGCGGAGACAAAGAGACCCAGTACTTC CASSPGSSSGDKETQYF
- TRBJ1-4 TRBD1 TRBV4-2 TGTGCCAGCAGCCCCTTGGACAGGGTCAGGGAAAAACTGTTTTTT CASSPLDRVREKLFF
- TRBJ1-1 - TRBV28 TGTGCCAGCAGTTCAAATTTGAACACTGAAGCTTTCTTT CASSSNLNTEAFF
- TRBJ1-6 TRBD1 TRBV28 TGTGCCAGCAGCTCCGGGACAGGGGGCGGTCATAATTCACCCCTCCACTTT CASSSGTGGGHNSPLHF
- TRBJ2-2 - TRBV2 TGTGCCAGCAGGAAACAGGGCCCTTCCACCGGGGAGCTGTTTTTT CASRKQGPSTGELFF
once TRBJ2-3 - TRBV30 TGTGCCTGGTCTACGAGGGGGGGGGCAGATACGCAGTATTTT CAWSTRGGADTQYF